These T cell receptor beta chains were read from a single sample in a study of control samples from healthy donors and cancer patients. Sequencing used immunoSEQ multiplex PCR; TCRdb keeps in-frame clones, though not all of them. The sample has about 410,000 clones; 80% to 95% are singletons. The sequencing sample was made of PBMCs. These receptors originate from a man in his forties with head and neck cancer. CDR3s include the opening cysteine and the closing phenylalanine or tryptophan. A D gene is named only where the DNA matches it firmly. A row's size may be missing; if present it is once, few, many or a size class.

V: TRBV27
D: -
J: TRBJ2-7
size: once
CDR3: CASSPPRSYQGYEQYF
DNA: TGTGCCAGCAGTCCCCCCCGGTCGTACCAGGGCTACGAGCAGTACTTC

V: TRBV5-1
D: -
J: TRBJ1-2
size: -
CDR3: CASSWTPSSNYGYTF
DNA: TGCGCCAGCAGCTGGACCCCAAGTTCTAACTATGGCTACACCTTC

V: TRBV7-2
D: TRBD2
J: TRBJ2-1
size: -
CDR3: CASSLGTSGVEEQFF
DNA: TGTGCCAGCAGCTTAGGGACTAGCGGGGTGGAAGAGCAGTTCTTC

V: TRBV6-5
D: TRBD1
J: TRBJ1-2
size: -
CDR3: CASSYYPRQGRGYTF
DNA: TGTGCCAGCAGTTACTATCCACGACAGGGACGAGGCTACACCTTC

V: TRBV29-1
D: -
J: TRBJ1-1
size: -
CDR3: CSAATNTEAFF
DNA: TGCAGCGCCGCAACGAACACTGAAGCTTTCTTT

V: TRBV7-9
D: TRBD2
J: TRBJ2-3
size: -
CDR3: CASSRGGFSTDTQYF
DNA: TGTGCCAGCAGCAGGGGAGGGTTTAGCACAGATACGCAGTATTTT

V: TRBV5-1
D: -
J: TRBJ2-5
size: -
CDR3: CASSLALPGRETQYF
DNA: TGCGCCAGCAGCTTGGCCTTACCGGGTCGGGAGACCCAGTACTTC

V: TRBV28
D: TRBD1
J: TRBJ2-5
size: -
CDR3: CASSIGTAPQETQYF
DNA: TGTGCCAGCAGCATCGGGACAGCACCACAAGAGACCCAGTACTTC

V: TRBV7-9
D: -
J: TRBJ2-7
size: once
CDR3: CASSNGVYEQYF
DNA: TGTGCCAGCAGCAACGGGGTGTACGAGCAGTACTTC

V: TRBV30
D: -
J: TRBJ2-3
size: -
CDR3: CAWSQGGTDTQYF
DNA: TGTGCCTGGAGTCAGGGGGGGACAGATACGCAGTATTTT

V: TRBV19
D: -
J: TRBJ1-6
size: -
CDR3: CASSMSATNSPLHF
DNA: TGTGCCAGTAGTATGTCGGCAACGAATTCACCCCTCCACTTT

V: TRBV10-1
D: TRBD2
J: TRBJ2-7
size: few
CDR3: CASSAGGPGYEQYF
DNA: TGCGCCAGCAGCGCGGGAGGGCCAGGTTATGAGCAGTACTTC

V: TRBV6-5
D: TRBD2
J: TRBJ2-5
size: -
CDR3: CASSLSGSTQTQYF
DNA: TGTGCCAGCAGCCTTAGCGGGAGCACGCAGACCCAGTACTTC

V: TRBV7-2
D: TRBD1
J: TRBJ1-1
size: -
CDR3: CASSLAQGGTEAFF
DNA: TGTGCCAGCAGCTTAGCCCAGGGGGGCACTGAAGCTTTCTTT

V: TRBV5-1
D: -
J: TRBJ2-5
size: -
CDR3: CASSLGDRQETQYF
DNA: TGCGCCAGCAGCTTGGGAGACAGACAAGAGACCCAGTACTTC

V: TRBV5-1
D: -
J: TRBJ1-1
size: -
CDR3: CASSLVDSGNTEAFF
DNA: TGCGCCAGCAGCTTGGTAGACAGTGGGAACACTGAAGCTTTCTTT

V: TRBV30
D: -
J: TRBJ2-1
size: -
CDR3: CAWGPESSYNEQFF
DNA: TGTGCCTGGGGTCCCGAGAGCTCCTACAATGAGCAGTTCTTC

V: TRBV4-1
D: TRBD1
J: TRBJ1-1
size: -
CDR3: CASSAQGRAFF
DNA: TGCGCCAGCAGCGCACAGGGGCGTGCTTTCTTT

V: TRBV19
D: TRBD1
J: TRBJ1-5
size: -
CDR3: CASSISGQGLNQPQHF
DNA: TGTGCCAGTAGTATCTCCGGACAGGGCCTAAATCAGCCCCAGCATTTT

V: TRBV6-5
D: TRBD1
J: TRBJ1-1
size: once
CDR3: CASSLDRGTEAFF
DNA: TGTGCCAGCAGCCTAGACAGGGGCACTGAAGCTTTCTTT

V: TRBV20-1
D: -
J: TRBJ2-1
size: -
CDR3: CSARTDNEQFF
DNA: TGCAGTGCTAGGACGGACAATGAGCAGTTCTTC

V: TRBV7-9
D: TRBD1
J: TRBJ1-4
size: -
CDR3: CASSLATGTSEKLFF
DNA: TGTGCCAGCAGCTTAGCGACAGGGACGAGCGAAAAACTGTTTTTT

V: TRBV5-4
D: -
J: TRBJ1-2
size: -
CDR3: CATLLESPNYGYTF
DNA: TGTGCCACCCTTCTGGAAAGTCCTAACTATGGCTACACCTTC

V: TRBV19
D: TRBD1
J: TRBJ2-3
size: -
CDR3: CASATGGPDTQYF
DNA: TGTGCCAGTGCCACAGGGGGACCAGATACGCAGTATTTT

V: TRBV6-1
D: TRBD1
J: TRBJ1-5
size: -
CDR3: CASSKGGTGRDQPQHF
DNA: TGTGCCAGCAGTAAAGGGGGGACAGGGAGAGATCAGCCCCAACATTTT

V: TRBV19
D: TRBD2
J: TRBJ2-7
size: once
CDR3: CASSITSGSYEQYF
DNA: TGTGCCAGTAGTATTACTAGCGGGTCCTACGAGCAGTACTTC

V: TRBV6-2/TRBV6-3
D: TRBD1
J: TRBJ1-5
size: -
CDR3: CASSPTGAFQPQHF
DNA: TGTGCCAGCAGTCCGACAGGGGCTTTCCAGCCCCAGCATTTT

V: TRBV6-5
D: TRBD1
J: TRBJ1-4
size: -
CDR3: CASTGTGGPEKLFF
DNA: TGTGCCAGCACTGGGACAGGGGGCCCTGAAAAACTGTTTTTT

V: TRBV3-1/TRBV3-2
D: TRBD2
J: TRBJ2-5
size: -
CDR3: CASSRRGGRETQYF
DNA: TGTGCCAGCAGCAGACGGGGGGGGCGAGAGACCCAGTACTTC

V: TRBV9
D: TRBD1
J: TRBJ2-7
size: -
CDR3: CASRPPGTAYEQYF
DNA: TGTGCCAGCAGACCCCCAGGGACAGCCTACGAGCAGTACTTC

V: TRBV28
D: TRBD1
J: TRBJ2-5
size: -
CDR3: CASSLPPRGGTGGVETQYF
DNA: TGTGCCAGCAGTTTGCCTCCCCGGGGCGGGACAGGGGGCGTTGAGACCCAGTACTTC

V: TRBV5-6
D: TRBD1
J: TRBJ2-3
size: -
CDR3: CASSRDRVRDTQYF
DNA: TGTGCCAGCAGCCGAGACAGGGTCAGAGATACGCAGTATTTT

V: TRBV7-2
D: -
J: TRBJ2-3
size: -
CDR3: CASSLVVDTQYF
DNA: TGTGCCAGCAGCTTAGTGGTAGATACGCAGTATTTT

V: TRBV5-6
D: -
J: TRBJ1-2
size: once
CDR3: CASSLSGLDNGYTF
DNA: TGTGCCAGCAGCTTGTCAGGGTTAGACAATGGCTACACCTTC

V: TRBV6-5
D: -
J: TRBJ2-6
size: -
CDR3: CASSYYGSSGANVLTF
DNA: TGTGCCAGCAGTTACTACGGGAGCTCTGGGGCCAACGTCCTGACTTTC

V: TRBV6-2/TRBV6-3
D: -
J: TRBJ1-1
size: -
CDR3: CASSYSPDVATEAFF
DNA: TGTGCCAGCAGTTATAGTCCAGACGTTGCCACTGAAGCTTTCTTT

V: TRBV5-1
D: -
J: TRBJ2-7
size: -
CDR3: CASSLDTRSSYEQYF
DNA: TGCGCCAGCAGCCTGGACACCCGGAGCTCCTACGAGCAGTACTTC

V: TRBV4-1
D: TRBD1
J: TRBJ2-1
size: -
CDR3: CASSQVSDRAYNEQFF
DNA: TGCGCCAGCAGCCAAGTCTCGGACAGGGCCTACAATGAGCAGTTCTTC

V: TRBV28
D: TRBD1
J: TRBJ1-5
size: once
CDR3: CASSSRQGHSNQPQHF
DNA: TGTGCCAGCAGCTCCAGACAGGGACATAGCAATCAGCCCCAGCATTTT

V: TRBV11-2
D: TRBD1
J: TRBJ1-2
size: -
CDR3: CASSLTGTGYTF
DNA: TGTGCCAGCAGCTTGACAGGGACTGGCTACACCTTC

V: TRBV11-2
D: -
J: TRBJ1-1
size: -
CDR3: CASSLVVPPVGNTEAFF
DNA: TGTGCCAGCAGCTTAGTGGTACCACCGGTGGGGAACACTGAAGCTTTCTTT

V: TRBV6-5
D: TRBD1
J: TRBJ2-6
size: -
CDR3: CASSIQGGANVLTF
DNA: TGTGCCAGCAGTATACAGGGGGGGGCCAACGTCCTGACTTTC

V: TRBV3-1/TRBV3-2
D: -
J: TRBJ1-2
size: -
CDR3: CASSQAQGDYGYTF
DNA: TGTGCCAGCAGCCAAGCCCAGGGCGACTATGGCTACACCTTC

V: TRBV11-3
D: -
J: TRBJ1-1
size: -
CDR3: CASSLDGTEAFF
DNA: TGTGCCAGCAGCTTAGACGGGACTGAAGCTTTCTTT

V: TRBV30
D: -
J: TRBJ2-7
size: -
CDR3: CAWSGPSGYEQYF
DNA: TGTGCCTGGAGTGGACCGTCAGGCTACGAGCAGTACTTC

V: TRBV6-5
D: -
J: TRBJ1-2
size: -
CDR3: CASSYQAGGVNGYTF
DNA: TGTGCCAGCAGTTACCAGGCCGGGGGGGTGAACGGCTACACCTTC

V: TRBV27
D: TRBD2
J: TRBJ2-7
size: once
CDR3: CASSPGAGSSYEQYF
DNA: TGTGCCAGCAGTCCGGGAGCGGGAAGCTCCTACGAGCAGTACTTC

V: TRBV5-6
D: TRBD1
J: TRBJ2-3
size: -
CDR3: CASSKGTGPSTDTQYF
DNA: TGTGCCAGCAGCAAAGGGACAGGTCCCAGCACAGATACGCAGTATTTT

V: TRBV14
D: -
J: TRBJ1-1
size: -
CDR3: CASSHWGVNTEAFF
DNA: TGTGCCAGCAGCCATTGGGGTGTGAACACTGAAGCTTTCTTT

V: TRBV7-2
D: TRBD2
J: TRBJ2-1
size: -
CDR3: CASSLGVAGVGEQFF
DNA: TGTGCCAGCAGCTTAGGAGTGGCGGGAGTGGGTGAGCAGTTCTTC

V: TRBV4-1
D: TRBD2
J: TRBJ2-3
size: -
CDR3: CASSPGGRADTQYF
DNA: TGCGCCAGCAGCCCCGGAGGGAGGGCAGATACGCAGTATTTT

V: TRBV19
D: -
J: TRBJ1-5
size: -
CDR3: CASNYPPDGGTDLDYSNQPQHF
DNA: TGTGCCAGTAACTACCCTCCCGACGGTGGGACCGATCTCGACTATAGCAATCAGCCCCAGCATTTT

V: TRBV5-1
D: TRBD2
J: TRBJ2-1
size: -
CDR3: CASSLEGSGVYNEQFF
DNA: TGCGCCAGCAGCTTGGAGGGTAGCGGGGTCTACAATGAGCAGTTCTTC